Listed below are T cell receptor beta chains from one sample, sequenced in a study of blood T cell repertoires in COVID-19. The protocol was immunoSEQ multiplex PCR, while the TCRdb copy is restricted to in-frame clones and leaves out a portion. The data show 150,000 to 170,000 clones, about 85% seen once. The sequenced sample was peripheral blood. The receptors come from a woman aged 55-70 years with COVID-19, enrolled during active disease. Both conserved end residues are part of each CDR3. Fields, in order: clone size, D gene, V gene, J gene, CDR3 DNA, CDR3 protein. The D gene is left open where the match is weak. Rows may omit the clone size; those that give it use once, few, many or a size class.

-	-	TRBV11-2	TRBJ1-2	TGTGCCAGCAGCTTAACCCAGGAGGTAGGAAGAGGCTACACCTTC	CASSLTQEVGRGYTF
-	-	TRBV9	TRBJ2-1	TGTGCCAGCAGCCCCTTCAGCTCCTACAATGAGCAGTTCTTC	CASSPFSSYNEQFF
-	TRBD1	TRBV7-9	TRBJ1-4	TGTGCCAGCAGTTACTCTACGGGACAGTTTAATGAAAAACTGTTTTTT	CASSYSTGQFNEKLFF
-	TRBD2	TRBV9	TRBJ2-5	TGTGCCAGCAGCGTAGACTGGCGGGGGACTCAAGAGACCCAGTACTTC	CASSVDWRGTQETQYF
-	-	TRBV6-2/TRBV6-3	TRBJ1-1	TGTGCCAGCAGTAAAATGGGGTTAGGGGGGAACACTGAAGCTTTCTTT	CASSKMGLGGNTEAFF
-	-	TRBV19	TRBJ1-1	TGTGCCAGTAGTCCCGCGGGGAACACTGAAGCTTTCTTT	CASSPAGNTEAFF
-	-	TRBV18	TRBJ2-5	TGTGCCAGCTCACTAATGCAAGAGACCCAGTACTTC	CASSLMQETQYF
once	TRBD1	TRBV5-5	TRBJ1-3	TGTGCCAGCAGCGACAGGGGGAATGGAAACACCATATATTTT	CASSDRGNGNTIYF
-	-	TRBV4-2	TRBJ1-5	TGTGCCAGCAGCCAAGATCCAGGCCTTAGCAATCAGCCCCAGCATTTT	CASSQDPGLSNQPQHF
-	-	TRBV29-1	TRBJ2-7	TGCAGCGTTGCGGGAAACGACTACGAGCAGTACTTC	CSVAGNDYEQYF
-	-	TRBV6-1	TRBJ2-5	TGTGCCAGCAGTGAGGTCGGAGGGAACGGGGAGACCCAGTACTTC	CASSEVGGNGETQYF
-	-	TRBV12-3/TRBV12-4	TRBJ1-2	TGTGCCAGCAGCCTAGGTAACTATGGCTACACCTTC	CASSLGNYGYTF
-	-	TRBV6-5	TRBJ1-5	TGTGCCGGCGCAACAGGGAATCAGCCCCAGCATTTT	CAGATGNQPQHF
once	-	TRBV19	TRBJ1-1	TGTGCCAGTAGTACCGGGACAAACACTGAAGCTTTCTTT	CASSTGTNTEAFF
-	-	TRBV18	TRBJ2-5	TGTGCCAGCTCCCAGTACCAAGAGACCCAGTACTTC	CASSQYQETQYF
-	TRBD1	TRBV4-1	TRBJ2-6	TGCGCCAGCAGCCAAGACCAGGGGGCGGTTGGGGCCAACGTCCTGACTTTC	CASSQDQGAVGANVLTF